These T cell receptor beta chains were read from a single sample in a study of blood T cell repertoires in COVID-19. Method: immunoSEQ multiplex PCR; TCRdb's copy keeps in-frame clones and lacks some. The sample lists about 280,000 clones, approximately 81% seen once, with roughly 2.5% in the top ten. Input material: PBMCs or T cells enriched from blood (not recorded which). The receptors shown here come from a woman between 45 and 60 years old who had recovered from COVID-19. Both conserved end residues are part of each CDR3. A D gene is named only where the DNA matches it firmly. Only some rows state a clone size, as once, few, many or a class for expanded clones.

V	J	D	size	DNA	CDR3
TRBV7-7	TRBJ2-2	NA	NA	TGTGCCAGCAGCTCGGAGAGGGCCTTGCCCGGGGAGCTGTTTTTT	CASSSERALPGELFF
TRBV11-2	TRBJ1-2	TRBD1	few	TGTGCCAGCAGCTTAGGTGGGACAGGGACTGCCTTCTATGGCTACACCTTC	CASSLGGTGTAFYGYTF
TRBV4-2	TRBJ1-2	NA	NA	TGTGCCAGCAGCCAAGAGTTGACAGGAAACTATGGCTACACCTTC	CASSQELTGNYGYTF
TRBV29-1	TRBJ2-1	NA	NA	TGCAGCGTTGAGCTAGTTGTGAATGAGCAGTTCTTC	CSVELVVNEQFF
TRBV25-1	TRBJ2-3	TRBD2	NA	TGTGCCAGCAGTGCCCGGGGACTAGCGGGCCCAGATACGCAGTATTTT	CASSARGLAGPDTQYF
TRBV11-2	TRBJ1-6	NA	few	TGTGCCAGCAGCCTAAGCGATTCACCCCTCCACTTT	CASSLSDSPLHF
TRBV7-2	TRBJ2-7	TRBD1	few	TGTGCCAGCAGCTTAATCTCTGCCGGGACAGTCTCCTACGAGCAGTACTTC	CASSLISAGTVSYEQYF
TRBV7-2	TRBJ2-1	NA	once	TGTGCCAGCAGCAAGAACGCAGGGGTCCCCTACAATGAGCAGTTCTTC	CASSKNAGVPYNEQFF
TRBV9	TRBJ2-7	NA	once	TGTGCCAGCAGCGTCTCCGGGTCGGGATCCTACGAGCAGTACTTC	CASSVSGSGSYEQYF
TRBV3-1/TRBV3-2	TRBJ2-1	TRBD2	NA	TGTGCCAGCAGCCAAGGGGGACTAGCGGGGTTTGAGCAGTTCTTC	CASSQGGLAGFEQFF
TRBV10-3	TRBJ2-5	NA	NA	TGTGCCATCGGACAGCAAGAGACCCAGTACTTC	CAIGQQETQYF
TRBV5-8	TRBJ2-2	TRBD2	NA	TGTGCCAGCAGCCCCCGGAAAACTAGCGGGAGTCCCGGGGAGCTGTTTTTT	CASSPRKTSGSPGELFF
TRBV11-2	TRBJ2-1	NA	NA	TGTGCCAGCAGCCCAGCGGACGGCTACAATGAGCAGTTCTTC	CASSPADGYNEQFF
TRBV5-4	TRBJ2-3	NA	NA	TGTGCCAGCAGCGACACCTCAGATACGCAGTATTTT	CASSDTSDTQYF
TRBV6-5	TRBJ1-3	NA	NA	TGTGCCAGCAGCCAGGGACAACCCTCTGGAAACACCATATATTTT	CASSQGQPSGNTIYF
TRBV5-1	TRBJ1-2	NA	NA	TGCGCCAGCAGCTTGGATGGGCAGCCGAGACAGGGCTACACCTTC	CASSLDGQPRQGYTF
TRBV7-3	TRBJ2-5	TRBD1	few	TGTGCCAGCAGCTCGACCGCCGGGACAGGGGAAGAGACCCAGTACTTC	CASSSTAGTGEETQYF
TRBV5-1	TRBJ1-2	NA	once	TGCGCCAGCAGCTTGTCGTCAGGGAACTATGGCTACACCTTC	CASSLSSGNYGYTF
TRBV11-2	TRBJ2-3	NA	NA	TGTGCCAGCAGCCGCGGCCCACTTAAGGGCACAGATACGCAGTATTTT	CASSRGPLKGTDTQYF